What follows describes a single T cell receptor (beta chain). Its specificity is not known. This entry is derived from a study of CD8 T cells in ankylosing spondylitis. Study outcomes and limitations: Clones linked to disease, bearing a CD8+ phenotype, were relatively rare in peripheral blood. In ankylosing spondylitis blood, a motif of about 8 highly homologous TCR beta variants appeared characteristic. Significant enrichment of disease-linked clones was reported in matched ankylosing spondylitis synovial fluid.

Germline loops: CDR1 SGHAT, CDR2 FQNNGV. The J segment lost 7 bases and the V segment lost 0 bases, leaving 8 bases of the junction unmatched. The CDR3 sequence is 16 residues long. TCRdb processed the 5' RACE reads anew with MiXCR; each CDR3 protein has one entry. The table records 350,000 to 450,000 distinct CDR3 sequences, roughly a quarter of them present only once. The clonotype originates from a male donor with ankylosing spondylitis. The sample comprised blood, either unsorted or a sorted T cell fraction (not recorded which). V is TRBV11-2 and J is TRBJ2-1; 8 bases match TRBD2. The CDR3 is CASSLEKFGGRNEQFF. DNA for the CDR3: TGTGCCAGCAGCTTAGAGAAGTTCGGCGGGAGGAATGAGCAGTTCTTC. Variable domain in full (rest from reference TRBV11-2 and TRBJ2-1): EAGVAQSPRYKIIEKRQSVAFWCNPISGHATLYWYQQILGQGPKLLIQFQNNGVVDDSQLPKDRFSAERLKGVDSTLKIQPAKLEDSAVYLCASSLEKFGGRNEQFFGPGTRLTVL.